The T cell receptor beta chain described here comes from a study of breast tumors, draining lymph nodes, adjacent tissues. CDR3 length: 17 residues. The germline V gene encodes CDR1 MNHEY and CDR2 SVGAGI. V lost 2 bases, J lost 6 bases, and 10 bases stayed unmatched. The lymph nodes were axillary draining lymph nodes from breast cancer patients. This clonotype was seen at least ten times. Its antigen is unknown. Findings and caveats of the study: Compared with basal-like, luminal-like tumors shared significantly more repertoire with nontumor tissue. Compared with lymph nodes, tumors were less diverse; compared with nontumor tissue, more.

TCRdb re-derived calls from the multiplex PCR reads in MiXCR, one entry per CDR3 protein. In the table there are around 190,000 distinct CDR3 sequences, approximately 33% of which are singletons. The genes are TRBV6-5 and TRBJ2-3, with TRBD2 matching 11 bases. This sequence was found in a female donor with breast cancer. Some clones in this sample may be carry-over from other donors' samples. Material for sequencing was axillary lymph node tissue. The CDR3 DNA sequence: TGTGCCAGCAGTTACAATAGACTAGCGGGGCAGGGGGATACGCAGTATTTT. The encoded protein is CASSYNRLAGQGDTQYF.